One and the same sample provided the 8 T cell receptor beta chains below, sequenced in a study of T-cell reconstitution after alpha-beta-depleted transplantation in children. Unique molecular identifiers were incorporated into the prepared TCRbeta library. TCRdb redid the calling of the PCR reads with MiXCR, one entry per CDR3 protein. The table shows about a million distinct CDR3 sequences, with around 30% occurring only once. The input for sequencing was PBMCs, mostly from graft donor cells, taken 360 days after TCRalphabeta/CD19-depleted stem cell transplant. Receptors originate from a boy in the first two years of life who had a stem cell transplant for SCID, so the T cells may come from the graft donor.

V is TRBV20-1 and J is TRBJ2-3, with 13 positions matching TRBD2. The CDR3 is made up of 15 amino acids. V dropped 2 bases and J dropped 10; count of bases not matched to a gene: 9. Germline values: CDR1 DFQATT, CDR2 SNEGSKA (reference sequence). The CDR3 sequence is CSARSPLAGGRAQYF. As DNA, the CDR3 is TGCAGTGCTAGAAGTCCACTAGCGGGGGGGAGGGCGCAGTATTTT.

The chain is built from TRBV29-1 and TRBJ1-1; possible D gene TRBD1, 5 bases. V was pared by 6 bases and J by 6 bases, with 14 bases between. Germline CDR1 is SQVTM and CDR2 is ANQGSEA. This CDR3 region has 12 residues. In DNA form, the CDR3 reads TGCAGCGTAGTCCGGGGCTCGGCTGAAGCTTTCTTT. This gives the protein CSVVRGSAEAFF.

The chain employs TRBV25-1 and TRBJ2-1; D gene unclear. Germline CDR1 is MGHDK and CDR2 is SYGVNS. Between the trimmed V and J ends, which lost 1 base and 5 bases, there was a span of 12 bases. There are 15 residues in the CDR3. CDR3 coding DNA: TGTGCCAGCAGTGAATCGCGCAGGCCCGACAATGAGCAGTTCTTC. The encoded protein is CASSESRRPDNEQFF.

This clonotype was found a few times. The J gene is TRBJ2-1, the V gene TRBV6-5; TRBD1 aligns across 9 bases. With 2 bases clipped from V and 12 bases from J, the junction kept 11 bases outside the gene matches. The CDR3 spans 15 residues. From germline, CDR1 is MNHEY and CDR2 SVGAGI. The CDR3 coding sequence is TGTGCCAGCAGTTACGGACAGGGGCCTAGAGGGCGGCAGTTCTTC. Protein sequence: CASSYGQGPRGRQFF.

This clonotype was seen a few times. The chain recombines TRBV12-3 or TRBV12-4 with TRBJ2-1; 10 bases match TRBD1. This CDR3 contains 15 residues. V trimming: 6 bases; J trimming: 6 bases; junction bases outside the gene matches: 8. The CDR3 coding sequence is TGTGCCAGCAGATTAACCGGGACAGGGGTCAATGAGCAGTTCTTC. Translated, it gives CASRLTGTGVNEQFF.

This clonotype turned up a few times. This chain's CDR3 is CAISELAGGPDTQYF. CDR3 nucleotides: TGTGCCATCAGTGAGCTAGCGGGGGGTCCAGATACGCAGTATTTT. The genes are TRBV10-3 and TRBJ2-3; 11 nucleotides line up with TRBD2. The CDR3 is made up of 15 amino acids. Germline V lookup: CDR1 ENHRY, CDR2 SYGVKD. V dropped 2 bases and J dropped 4; count of bases not matched to a gene: 2.

In this sample, this clonotype turned up a few times. V and J are TRBV25-1 and TRBJ2-7; tentatively, D is TRBD1 (5 bases). Germline CDR1 and CDR2: MGHDK and SYGVNS. The length of the CDR3 is 11 residues. V lost 8 bases, J lost 3 bases, and 8 bases lay in between. The chain's CDR3 is CASGRDYEQYF. In nucleotides, the CDR3 is TGTGCCAGCGGCAGGGACTACGAGCAGTACTTC.

V usage is TRBV5-5 and J usage is TRBJ1-4, with D possibly being TRBD1 (6 bases). This CDR3 spans 18 amino acids. Germline V gives CDR1 SGHKS, CDR2 YYEKEE (reference sequence). V was pared by 1 base and J by 2 bases, with 18 bases between. For the CDR3, the DNA is TGTGCCAGCAGCTTGTGGGGCTTGGGGGGGGCGACTAATGAAAAACTGTTTTTT. Translating gives CASSLWGLGGATNEKLFF.